The clone carrying this TCR beta chain was observed a single time. Antigen: not known. 13 Jbeta primers and 60 Vbeta primers were used for the PCR. Produced via immunoSEQ multiplex PCR; TCRdb's table is partial and in-frame only. The sample has some 180,000 clones, roughly 80% seen once. These data belong to a study of cytomegalovirus exposure and HLA in healthy donors. Across the whole study: Ancestry clustering placed about four fifths of 350 to 500 genotyped donors in the Caucasian-associated cluster.

Study observations and caveats: The Asian-associated ancestry cluster reportedly had fewer N-insertions than the roughly 700-donor mean in a later analysis. In a later analysis, HLA-associated beta chains showed higher expansion and lower generation probabilities than comparable chains.

Losses at the gene ends were 8 bases for V and 5 bases for J; bases not matched to a gene: 8. This CDR3 spans 13 amino acids. Germline CDR1 and CDR2: SNHLY and FYNNEI. Source material: PBMCs. This sequence originates from a male donor in good health and CMV-seronegative. The chain recombines TRBV2 with TRBJ1-1, with 7 bases identical to TRBD1. CDR3 coding DNA: TGTGCCAGCCCCTCCCGCAGGGGGACTGAAGCTTTCTTT. Translation: CASPSRRGTEAFF. Full variable domain (outside the CDR3, taken from reference TRBV2 and TRBJ1-1): EPEVTQTPSHQVTQMGQEVILRCVPISNHLYFYWYRQILGQKVEFLVSFYNNEISEKSEIFDDQFSVERPDGSNFTLKIRSTKLEDSAMYFCASPSRRGTEAFFGQGTRLTVV.